Listed below are T cell receptor beta chains from one sample, sequenced in a study of T cell responses to AZD1222 COVID-19 vaccine. This table comes from immunoSEQ multiplex PCR, and its TCRdb copy is limited to in-frame clones, with some not included. This table has about 92,000 clones, approximately 91% appearing once. This specimen consisted of peripheral blood, obtained on day 0 of AZD1222 vaccination. These receptors were obtained from an adult in good health. CDR3s include the opening cysteine and the closing phenylalanine or tryptophan. The order of the fields is J gene, clone size, V gene, D gene, CDR3 DNA, CDR3 protein. The D gene is left open where the match is weak. Only part of the rows carry a size: once, few, many, or a class if the clone is expanded.

J: TRBJ2-1
size: NA
V: TRBV7-3
D: TRBD1
DNA: TGTGCCAGCAGCCCCCGGACAGGAGGCTACAATGAGCAGTTCTTC
CDR3: CASSPRTGGYNEQFF

J: TRBJ1-1
size: NA
V: TRBV29-1
D: NA
DNA: TGCAGCGTTGAAAGGGGGAACACTGAAGCTTTCTTT
CDR3: CSVERGNTEAFF

J: TRBJ2-1
size: NA
V: TRBV21-1
D: NA
DNA: TGTGCCAGCAGCGGGCCCTACAGGGGGCATGAAAATGAGCAGTTCTTC
CDR3: CASSGPYRGHENEQFF

J: TRBJ1-5
size: NA
V: TRBV30
D: NA
DNA: TGTGCCTGGAGTGTGGCGGAATATCAGCCCCAGCATTTT
CDR3: CAWSVAEYQPQHF

J: TRBJ2-3
size: NA
V: TRBV4-1
D: NA
DNA: TGCGCCAGCAGCCAGATTGGTCTAACGCGGGATACGCAGTATTTT
CDR3: CASSQIGLTRDTQYF

J: TRBJ2-5
size: NA
V: TRBV27
D: TRBD1
DNA: TGTGCCAGCAGTTTAATACAGGGGGTCGGGGAGACCCAGTACTTC
CDR3: CASSLIQGVGETQYF

J: TRBJ1-3
size: NA
V: TRBV18
D: TRBD1
DNA: TGTGCCAGCTCACCGGGACAGGGTGCTGGAAACACCATATATTTT
CDR3: CASSPGQGAGNTIYF

J: TRBJ2-4
size: NA
V: TRBV28
D: NA
DNA: TGTGCCAGCAGGGGAGTCATGAGGACAGCGCTAGCCAAAAACATTCAGTACTTC
CDR3: CASRGVMRTALAKNIQYF

J: TRBJ1-2
size: NA
V: TRBV4-1
D: NA
DNA: TGCGCCAGCAGCCAAGGGCCTGGGACCTGGAGATACGGCTACACCTTC
CDR3: CASSQGPGTWRYGYTF

J: TRBJ2-5
size: NA
V: TRBV6-4
D: NA
DNA: TGTGCCAGCAGTGATAGGCGGAGCAAAGAGACCCAGTACTTC
CDR3: CASSDRRSKETQYF

J: TRBJ1-2
size: NA
V: TRBV3-1/TRBV3-2
D: NA
DNA: TGTGCCAGCAGCCGGAATGGACGGCGGCATGGCTACACCTTC
CDR3: CASSRNGRRHGYTF

J: TRBJ2-3
size: NA
V: TRBV6-6
D: NA
DNA: TGTGCCAGCAGTCACAACACAGATACGCAGTATTTT
CDR3: CASSHNTDTQYF

J: TRBJ1-3
size: few
V: TRBV6-2/TRBV6-3
D: NA
DNA: TGTGCCAGCAGTCCCTACACTCCCACAACTGGAAACACCATATATTTT
CDR3: CASSPYTPTTGNTIYF

J: TRBJ2-1
size: NA
V: TRBV29-1
D: NA
DNA: TGCAGCGTTGAGGCGGGGATCCGAAGCAACAATGAGCAGTTCTTC
CDR3: CSVEAGIRSNNEQFF

J: TRBJ1-5
size: once
V: TRBV7-9
D: NA
DNA: TGTGCCAGCAGCTTAGCGGGGAGAAGCAATCAGCCCCAGCATTTT
CDR3: CASSLAGRSNQPQHF

J: TRBJ1-3
size: NA
V: TRBV5-1
D: TRBD1
DNA: TGCGCCAGCAGCGGGACAGGGATCTCTGGAAACACCATATATTTT
CDR3: CASSGTGISGNTIYF

J: TRBJ2-5
size: NA
V: TRBV5-4
D: NA
DNA: TGTGCCAGCAGCTTGGGCGGGGCCTACCAAGAGACCCAGTACTTC
CDR3: CASSLGGAYQETQYF

J: TRBJ1-4
size: NA
V: TRBV5-1
D: NA
DNA: TGCGCCAGCAGCTTCCGAGGGGCCGATAATGAAAAACTGTTTTTT
CDR3: CASSFRGADNEKLFF

J: TRBJ2-7
size: NA
V: TRBV5-1
D: NA
DNA: TGCGCCAGCAGCTTGGGACAGCGGAGCTACGAGCAGTACTTC
CDR3: CASSLGQRSYEQYF

J: TRBJ1-2
size: NA
V: TRBV7-2
D: NA
DNA: TGTGCCAGCAGCTTAAACAGGGAGGGGGGCTACACCTTC
CDR3: CASSLNREGGYTF

J: TRBJ2-7
size: NA
V: TRBV29-1
D: NA
DNA: TGCAGCGTTAAAGGGAGGAACTCCTACGAGCAGTACTTC
CDR3: CSVKGRNSYEQYF

J: TRBJ2-7
size: NA
V: TRBV7-8
D: NA
DNA: TGTGCCAGCAGCTTAGCATCTCGCGCGACAGGCTTGTACTACGAGCAGTACTTC
CDR3: CASSLASRATGLYYEQYF

J: TRBJ2-1
size: NA
V: TRBV7-3
D: NA
DNA: TGTGCCAGCAGCTTAACAAGCCCCAATGAGCAGTTCTTC
CDR3: CASSLTSPNEQFF

J: TRBJ1-4
size: NA
V: TRBV24-1
D: NA
DNA: TGTGCCACCACGCGTGCAACTAATGAAAAACTGTTTTTT
CDR3: CATTRATNEKLFF

J: TRBJ1-5
size: NA
V: TRBV28
D: NA
DNA: TGTGCCAGCAGACCGGGGGGCAATCAGCCCCAGCATTTT
CDR3: CASRPGGNQPQHF

J: TRBJ2-7
size: NA
V: TRBV5-4
D: TRBD1
DNA: TGTGCCAGCAGCCCCGCCGGGACAGGGGCGGGGTACTTC
CDR3: CASSPAGTGAGYF

J: TRBJ1-1
size: NA
V: TRBV7-2
D: NA
DNA: TGTGCCAGCAGCTTCTCAGTGAACACTGAAGCTTTCTTT
CDR3: CASSFSVNTEAFF

J: TRBJ2-5
size: NA
V: TRBV9
D: NA
DNA: TGTGCCAGCAGCGTAGGGACAGCGCAAGAGACCCAGTACTTC
CDR3: CASSVGTAQETQYF

J: TRBJ2-5
size: NA
V: TRBV14
D: NA
DNA: TGTGCCAGCAGCGGACTTGGGCAGGGGAAAGAGACCCAGTACTTC
CDR3: CASSGLGQGKETQYF

J: TRBJ2-2
size: NA
V: TRBV7-2
D: NA
DNA: TGTGCCAGCAGCTTAGGCGGGGTGAACACCGGGGAGCTGTTTTTT
CDR3: CASSLGGVNTGELFF